This is a list of T cell receptor beta chains from one sample in a study of blood T cell repertoires in COVID-19. The repertoire was sequenced with immunoSEQ multiplex PCR; TCRdb's copy has only in-frame clones and lacks some. The sample lists approximately 47,000 clones; 90% were seen once. Sequencing was carried out using peripheral blood. These receptors all stem from a man aged 65 to 85 with active COVID-19. CDR3s include the opening cysteine and the closing phenylalanine or tryptophan. The order of the fields is clone size, V gene, D gene, J gene, CDR3 DNA, CDR3 protein. D genes are given only for firm matches. Some rows have no size entry. The others give once, few or many, or a class for an expanded clone.

size: NA
V: TRBV7-9
D: TRBD1
J: TRBJ1-1
DNA: TGTGCCAGCAGCCCGGGACAGGCGATGAACACTGAAGCTTTCTTT
CDR3: CASSPGQAMNTEAFF

size: NA
V: TRBV18
D: TRBD1
J: TRBJ2-2
DNA: TGTGCCAGCTCATTGAACAGGGGATTGAACACCGGGGAGCTGTTTTTT
CDR3: CASSLNRGLNTGELFF

size: NA
V: TRBV4-3
D: NA
J: TRBJ1-1
DNA: TGCGCCAGCAGCCAACGTTGGTCCGGGAACACTGAAGCTTTCTTT
CDR3: CASSQRWSGNTEAFF

size: NA
V: TRBV5-1
D: NA
J: TRBJ1-2
DNA: TGCGCCAGCAGCTCGATAATAGACTATGGCTACACCTTC
CDR3: CASSSIIDYGYTF

size: once
V: TRBV11-2
D: TRBD2
J: TRBJ2-7
DNA: TGTGCCAGCAACCTATTACTACTAGCGGGCCTTCACGAGCAGTACTTC
CDR3: CASNLLLLAGLHEQYF

size: NA
V: TRBV11-2
D: NA
J: TRBJ1-6
DNA: TGTGCCAGCAATCACCAGACAGGCGGGAATTCACCCCTCCACTTT
CDR3: CASNHQTGGNSPLHF

size: NA
V: TRBV6-5
D: TRBD2
J: TRBJ2-7
DNA: TGTGCCAGCAGCCGCGGGGGGGCCTTCTACGAGCAGTACTTC
CDR3: CASSRGGAFYEQYF

size: NA
V: TRBV18
D: NA
J: TRBJ2-5
DNA: TGTGCCAGCTCACCTTCCCGGGGGCAAGAGACCCAGTACTTC
CDR3: CASSPSRGQETQYF

size: NA
V: TRBV6-5
D: TRBD1
J: TRBJ1-1
DNA: TGTGCCAGCAGTCCGGACAGGAGATACACTGAAGCTTTCTTT
CDR3: CASSPDRRYTEAFF

size: once
V: TRBV25-1
D: NA
J: TRBJ1-5
DNA: TGTGCCAGCAGTGAACAAAATCAGCCCCAGCATTTT
CDR3: CASSEQNQPQHF

size: NA
V: TRBV19
D: TRBD1
J: TRBJ1-5
DNA: TGTGCCAGTAGTAAAAAGACAGGGGGTCAGCCCCAGCATTTT
CDR3: CASSKKTGGQPQHF

size: NA
V: TRBV19
D: NA
J: TRBJ1-6
DNA: TGTGCCAGTAGTCCCCGGGGAAGATCACCCCTCCACTTT
CDR3: CASSPRGRSPLHF

size: medium-sized
V: TRBV4-2
D: NA
J: TRBJ1-5
DNA: TGTGCCAGCAGCCAAGAGCGGGGGATACGCAATCAGCCCCAGCATTTT
CDR3: CASSQERGIRNQPQHF

size: NA
V: TRBV11-2
D: NA
J: TRBJ2-1
DNA: TGTGCCAGCAGCTCGATCAGTCTAGCTCGGTTCTTC
CDR3: CASSSISLARFF

size: once
V: TRBV18
D: NA
J: TRBJ2-3
DNA: TGTGCCAGCTCACTGATGGACAGTTCTAGCACAGATACGCAGTATTTT
CDR3: CASSLMDSSSTDTQYF

size: few
V: TRBV5-4
D: NA
J: TRBJ1-2
DNA: TGTGCCAGCAGCTTCAGGGGCTGGGGTCTTGATGGCTACACCTTC
CDR3: CASSFRGWGLDGYTF

size: NA
V: TRBV5-1
D: TRBD1
J: TRBJ1-6
DNA: TGCGCCAGCAGCTCTGGGACAGGGGAATATTCACCCCTCCACTTT
CDR3: CASSSGTGEYSPLHF

size: NA
V: TRBV7-2
D: NA
J: TRBJ1-3
DNA: TGTGCCAGCAGCTTAAGACAGGAAAACACCATATATTTT
CDR3: CASSLRQENTIYF

size: NA
V: TRBV5-1
D: TRBD2
J: TRBJ2-5
DNA: TGCGCCAGCAGCTTTGGCGGGGGGGAGCAAGAGACCCAGTACTTC
CDR3: CASSFGGGEQETQYF

size: NA
V: TRBV9
D: TRBD2
J: TRBJ2-3
DNA: TGTGCCAGCAGCGCAGCGGGGACTAGCGGGCTTAGCACAGATACGCAGTATTTT
CDR3: CASSAAGTSGLSTDTQYF

size: once
V: TRBV30
D: NA
J: TRBJ1-4
DNA: TGTGCCTGGAGTGTAGAGGAGGGCGTAAATGAAAAACTGTTTTTT
CDR3: CAWSVEEGVNEKLFF

size: once
V: TRBV11-3
D: TRBD1
J: TRBJ1-1
DNA: TGTGCCAGCAGCCAGAGCAGGGGGCTCAACACTGAAGCTTTCTTT
CDR3: CASSQSRGLNTEAFF

size: NA
V: TRBV7-2
D: NA
J: TRBJ2-1
DNA: TGTGCCAGCAGGCAGGCCTGGGCAGGGGGGGAGCAGTTCTTC
CDR3: CASRQAWAGGEQFF

size: NA
V: TRBV5-1
D: TRBD2
J: TRBJ2-7
DNA: TGCGCCAGCAGCTTGGAGGTGGGGACTAGTAGATCCTACGAGCAGTACTTC
CDR3: CASSLEVGTSRSYEQYF

size: NA
V: TRBV27
D: NA
J: TRBJ2-7
DNA: TGTGTCAGCAGTTCCGGGTCCTACGAGCAGTACTTC
CDR3: CVSSSGSYEQYF

size: NA
V: TRBV24-1
D: NA
J: TRBJ2-5
DNA: TGTGCCACCAGTGGATCAGGCCGCACCCAAGAGACCCAGTACTTC
CDR3: CATSGSGRTQETQYF

size: NA
V: TRBV5-4
D: TRBD1
J: TRBJ1-1
DNA: TGTGCCAGCAGTCAGACAGGGTCTGAAGCTTTCTTT
CDR3: CASSQTGSEAFF

size: NA
V: TRBV28
D: NA
J: TRBJ1-5
DNA: TGTGCCAGCAGTTTAAAAAAGAGGGCATGGCAGCCCCAGCATTTT
CDR3: CASSLKKRAWQPQHF

size: NA
V: TRBV30
D: NA
J: TRBJ2-3
DNA: TGTGCCTGGAGTGTAAAGGGGCCGTCTTTCACAGATACGCAGTATTTT
CDR3: CAWSVKGPSFTDTQYF

size: NA
V: TRBV28
D: NA
J: TRBJ1-5
DNA: TGTGCCAGCAAGGAACGACAAAGTCCCCAGCATTTT
CDR3: CASKERQSPQHF

size: NA
V: TRBV7-6
D: TRBD1
J: TRBJ2-1
DNA: TGTGCCAGCAGCTTCGGGACAGGGGGGCCGAGCTCCTACAATGAGCAGTTCTTC
CDR3: CASSFGTGGPSSYNEQFF

size: NA
V: TRBV5-5
D: NA
J: TRBJ1-2
DNA: TGTGCCAGCAGCTTGGCCGGCGGAAGGGGCTATGGCTACACCTTC
CDR3: CASSLAGGRGYGYTF

size: NA
V: TRBV5-5
D: TRBD1
J: TRBJ1-2
DNA: TGTGCCAGCAGCTCCGGGACAGGCCTGTGGGGAGGCTACACCTTC
CDR3: CASSSGTGLWGGYTF

size: NA
V: TRBV7-6
D: NA
J: TRBJ2-5
DNA: TGTGCCAGCAGCCCACTCGGGACACTTGAAGAGACCCAGTACTTC
CDR3: CASSPLGTLEETQYF

size: once
V: TRBV28
D: NA
J: TRBJ1-5
DNA: TGTGCCAGCACGGGGGGGGGACGGTTAAATCAGCCCCAGCATTTT
CDR3: CASTGGGRLNQPQHF

size: NA
V: TRBV6-1
D: TRBD2
J: TRBJ2-7
DNA: TGTGCCAGCAGTGTAGCGGGCGCCCTCTACGAGCAGTACTTC
CDR3: CASSVAGALYEQYF

size: NA
V: TRBV6-5
D: NA
J: TRBJ2-5
DNA: TGTGCCAGCAGTTACGGGGTTAGGGAGCGAAAGACCCAGTACTTC
CDR3: CASSYGVRERKTQYF

size: NA
V: TRBV12-3/TRBV12-4
D: NA
J: TRBJ2-5
DNA: TGTGCCAGCAGTCCCCGGGAGACCCAGTACTTC
CDR3: CASSPRETQYF

size: NA
V: TRBV28
D: NA
J: TRBJ2-4
DNA: TGTGCCAGCAGTTCAGGGCGCAAAAACATTCAGTACTTC
CDR3: CASSSGRKNIQYF

size: NA
V: TRBV24-1
D: NA
J: TRBJ2-1
DNA: TGTGCCACCAGTGAACCGAATCGACAAAACAATGAGCAGTTCTTC
CDR3: CATSEPNRQNNEQFF